This passage covers 15 T cell receptor beta chains from one sample sequenced in a study of Tregs in tolerant kidney transplant recipients. The data were produced by immunoSEQ multiplex PCR, yet TCRdb's version contains in-frame clones alone and is incomplete. Counted here are under 300,000 clones, roughly 84% occurring once; the ten biggest clones make up roughly 0.67%. Sequencing input: CD4+ T cells from blood. The source is a human donor in good health.

This clone was observed once. The chain has TRBV7-2 and TRBJ2-3, with 7 bases lining up with TRBD2. The J segment lost 2 bases and the V segment lost 5 bases, leaving 10 bases of the junction unmatched. In germline, CDR1 is SGHTA, CDR2 FQGNSA. The CDR3 is made up of 16 amino acids. The CDR3 DNA follows: TGTGCCAGCAGCCCCCGGGAAGCGGGGTCCACAGATACGCAGTATTTT. Translating it yields CASSPREAGSTDTQYF.

V gene TRBV6-5 combines with J gene TRBJ1-2, with 7 positions matching TRBD1. Germline trimming cut 2 bases from V and 4 bases from J; bases unmatched to any gene: 7. The CDR3 has 15 amino acids. Looked up from germline, CDR1 is MNHEY and CDR2 is SVGAGI. The CDR3 DNA is TGTGCCAGCAGTTACACCGGGACAGCATTCTATGGCTACACCTTC. The encoded protein is CASSYTGTAFYGYTF.

This rearrangement joins TRBV4-1 to TRBJ2-7; the D is unclear. Germline loops: CDR1 MGHRA, CDR2 YSYEKL. V lost 3 bases, J lost 2 bases, and 20 bases lay in between. The CDR3 totals 17 residues. This CDR3 is CASSQGFMTPSTYEQYF. The CDR3 DNA reads TGCGCCAGCAGCCAGGGTTTCATGACTCCTTCGACCTACGAGCAGTACTTC.

In its sample, this clone was seen once. The chain links TRBV7-3 to TRBJ2-3; tentative D call: TRBD2 (6 bases). Between the trimmed V and J ends, which lost 5 bases and 0 bases, there was a span of 15 bases. The CDR3 contains 16 residues. The V gene's germline CDR1 is SGHTA and CDR2 FQGTGA. Written as DNA, the CDR3 is TGTGCCAGCAGCCCCGGCGGACTATCCAGCACAGATACGCAGTATTTT. The encoded protein is CASSPGGLSSTDTQYF.

The chain links TRBV30 to TRBJ2-1, with TRBD1 matching 10 bases. This CDR3 region has 15 residues. J lost 6 bases, V lost 1 base, and 6 bases had no gene match. The germline V gene encodes CDR1 GTSNPN and CDR2 SVGIG (reference sequence). The CDR3 region has the DNA TGTGCCTGGAGTGGAGGACAGGGGGAACTCAATGAGCAGTTCTTC. Protein product: CAWSGGQGELNEQFF.

The J gene is TRBJ1-1, the V gene TRBV6-5, with a possible D match to TRBD1 (5 bases). Trimming took off 2 bases at V and 1 base at J, with 11 bases between the two ends. CDR1 is MNHEY and CDR2 is SVGAGI in the germline V gene. The CDR3 spans 15 residues. CDR3 amino acids: CASSYARTWNTEAFF. The CDR3 nucleotides read TGTGCCAGCAGTTACGCCCGGACATGGAACACTGAAGCTTTCTTT.

The chain is built from TRBV30 and TRBJ2-5; D not resolved. The J call may not be correct, given that the DNA end is closer to TRBJ2-7. CDR1 is GTSNPN and CDR2 is SVGIG in the germline V gene (reference sequence). This CDR3 is 11 amino acids long. CDR3 residues: CAWSAFYEQYF. Here the CDR3 DNA reads TGTGCCTGGAGTGCCTTCTACGAGCAGTACTTC.

This clone was seen a handful of times. The genes are TRBV10-1 and TRBJ2-2; D ambiguous. Trimming removed 4 bases from V and 6 bases from J, with 3 bases in between. The germline gives CDR1 WNHNN, CDR2 SYGVQD (reference sequence). This CDR3 has 11 residues. CDR3 sequence: CASSGPGELFF. As DNA, the CDR3 is TGCGCCAGCAGTGGCCCCGGGGAGCTGTTTTTT.

In the case of this clone: The germline gene is not matched at one end of the junction; a read error may be the cause. The chain employs TRBV6-1 and TRBJ1-5, with 7 bases matching TRBD1. This CDR3 contains 15 residues. Germline lookup yields CDR1 MNHNS and CDR2 SASEGT. For the CDR3, the DNA is TGTGCCGGCAGGGGGATGGCTTCGAGGAATCAGCCCCAGCATTTT. Protein sequence: CAGRGMASRNQPQHF.

The V gene is TRBV7-9, the J gene TRBJ1-3; 9 bases align to TRBD1. Germline-derived CDR1 and CDR2 are SEHNR and FQNEAQ (reference sequence). This CDR3 has 16 amino acids. V lost 5 bases to trimming and J lost 4 bases; unmatched junction nucleotides: 9. The CDR3 nucleotides are TGTGCCAGCAGCCCGCGGACAGGGGCGTCCGGAAACACCATATATTTT. It encodes CASSPRTGASGNTIYF.

This rearrangement joins TRBV6-1 to TRBJ1-2, with unresolved D. Trimming removed 3 bases at V and 8 bases at J, with 7 bases between. The germline gives CDR1 MNHNS, CDR2 SASEGT. This CDR3 comprises 11 residues. The CDR3 region has the DNA TGTGCCAGCAGTGAGCGCAGAGGCTACACCTTC. This encodes CASSERRGYTF.

This clone was detected a few times. This sequence joins TRBV19 and TRBJ1-2, with 8 bases that match TRBD1. The germline gives CDR1 LNHDA, CDR2 SQIVND (reference sequence). With 4 bases clipped from V and 5 bases from J, the junction kept 6 bases outside the gene matches. The CDR3 covers 14 residues. The CDR3 region is CASSTGGVLYGYTF. The CDR3 bases are TGTGCCAGTAGTACAGGGGGCGTTTTGTATGGCTACACCTTC.

This sequence joins TRBV9 and TRBJ2-7; D unresolved. Trimming pared 0 bases from V and 0 bases from J, leaving 7 bases between. CDR1 is SGDLS and CDR2 is YYNGEE in the germline V gene. The CDR3 covers 14 residues. CDR3 nucleotide sequence: TGTGCCAGCAGCGTAGGCTCCCACTCCTACGAGCAGTACTTC. Translation gives CASSVGSHSYEQYF.

The rearrangement links TRBV30 to TRBJ1-2, with 9 bases that match TRBD1. CDR3 length: 13 amino acids. V lost 4 bases to trimming and J lost 7 bases; unmatched junction nucleotides: 7. CDR1 is GTSNPN and CDR2 is SVGIG in the germline V gene (reference sequence). The CDR3 DNA reads as TGTGCCTGGAATCGGGACAGGGCGGCTGGCTACACCTTC. Protein sequence: CAWNRDRAAGYTF.

The CDR3 loop reads CAWSPLRGGELSEQYF. CDR3 in DNA: TGTGCCTGGAGCCCCCTTCGTGGGGGAGAACTATCCGAGCAGTACTTC. This chain links TRBV30 with TRBJ2-7; D tentatively reads TRBD1 or TRBD2 (5 bases each). This CDR3 is 16 amino acids long. The ends were cut back, 3 bases at V and 6 bases at J, with 24 bases in the middle. The V gene's germline CDR1 is GTSNPN and CDR2 SVGIG (reference sequence).